Here is one TCR beta chain with its context. Antigen specificity is unknown. The sample is drawn from a study of response to subunit inactivated influenza vaccine. Study-wide results and limits: Each seasonal influenza vaccination, the authors suggested, recruits few new T cells.

One entry per CDR3 protein, called by TCRdb with MiXCR from the RT-PCR reads. This table has hundreds of thousands of distinct CDR3 sequences, around 22% appearing once. The CDR3 totals 18 residues. Germline V lookup: CDR1 SGHTA, CDR2 FQGTGA. J gave up 0 bases and V 3 bases, and 10 bases lay outside the gene matches. The sequence came from a man between 50 and 75 years old who received an inactivated influenza vaccine. The chain has TRBV7-3 and TRBJ2-2; 7 bases agree with TRBD1. This sample comprised PBMCs from blood, obtained approximately 22 months after vaccination. CDR3 region: CASSLGPTGVSNTGELFF. As DNA, the CDR3 is TGTGCCAGCAGCTTGGGGCCTACAGGGGTCTCGAACACCGGGGAGCTGTTTTTT.